Below are 2 T cell receptor beta chains sequenced from a single sample in a study of T-cell memory formation after mild COVID-19. MiXCR, applied by TCRdb to the 5' RACE reads, yields one record per CDR3 protein. The sample has hundreds of thousands of distinct CDR3 sequences; roughly 20% are singletons. Sequenced material: PBMCs or a T cell subset sorted from them (not recorded which). The receptors were gathered from an adult woman who had mild COVID-19 (a few samples of this study predate the infection). Cell type and time point are not known.

This clonotype was seen more than once but under ten times. The V and J genes are TRBV3-1 and TRBJ2-5, with 9 nucleotides matching TRBD2. There are 15 residues in the CDR3. The germline gives CDR1 LGHDT, CDR2 YNNKEL (reference sequence). The trim removed 1 base at V and 5 bases at J, leaving 5 bases unmatched. DNA of the CDR3: TGTGCCAGCAGCCAAGGACTAGCGGTATGGGAGACCCAGTACTTC. This translates into CASSQGLAVWETQYF.

This clonotype was detected only a few times. This sequence joins TRBV24-1 and TRBJ2-5; TRBD1 might be the D (5 bases). The V and J ends lost 4 bases and 0 bases respectively, with 11 bases between them. CDR1 is KGHDR and CDR2 is SFDVKD in the germline V gene. The CDR3 spans 15 residues. The CDR3 sequence is CATSDLTDYQETQYF. The CDR3 DNA follows: TGTGCCACCAGTGACTTGACAGATTACCAAGAGACCCAGTACTTC.